This entry concerns a single TCR delta chain. This sample is part of a study of human gamma delta and Vdelta1 T cells. TCRdb re-called the PCR reads with CATT. The sample has over 5,500 delta-chain clones, roughly a tenth seen once; the top ten hold roughly 15%. The CDR3 consists of 20 residues. Germline CDR1 TSWWSYY, CDR2 QGS. J lost 8 bases, V lost 4 bases, and 22 bases had no gene match. V is TRDV1 and J is TRDJ1; TRDD3 agrees at 13 bases. The receptor comes from a human donor in good health. Sequencing was done on a sample of naive CD27+ Vdelta1 gamma-delta T cells from blood. As DNA, the CDR3 is TGTGCTCTTGGGGCACCTCTTCCTATTCGATACTGGGGGATACGCGAGAAACTCATCTTT. Its translation: CALGAPLPIRYWGIREKLIF.